The clone carrying this T cell receptor beta chain was observed many times. What it binds is unknown. This specimen belongs to a study of read filtering for tumor transcriptome and immune sequencing. Across the whole study: TCR-mapped reads were about 4.05 to 10.27 million with IR-seq versus about 85 to 1,300 with RNA-seq.

Molecular barcoded adaptors covering alpha/delta and beta/gamma chains were used on 400 ng RNA. TCRdb redid the calling of the reads with MiXCR, one entry per CDR3 protein. The sample includes about 130,000 distinct CDR3 sequences, over 10% of them seen just once. CDR1 and CDR2 (germline): ENHRY, SYGVKD. This CDR3 comprises 15 residues. V lost 6 bases and J lost 2, with 16 bases in between. The study, taken as a whole, reports: In IR-seq, single-read clonotypes were roughly 82% of clonotypes but about 3.5% of reads. The CD138-negative fraction was mixed bone marrow immune cells, not pure T cells.

The rearrangement joins TRBV10-3 to TRBJ1-1; a possible D gene is TRBD1 (5 bases). Sequencing used a population of CD138-negative cells sorted from bone marrow. This TCR derives from a donor at least 40 years old with multiple myeloma. This CDR3 reads CAISGTASPNTEAFF. DNA for the CDR3: TGTGCCATCAGCGGGACGGCCTCCCCCAACACTGAAGCTTTCTTT.